This entry is about one T cell receptor beta chain. The antigen remains undetermined. The record originates from a study of long-term antiretroviral therapy in people with HIV. General study points: Controls had broader CDR3 length ranges than HIV repertoires did.

immunoSEQ v3.0 was run at survey level. Sequencing was directed toward about 35,000-50,000 T-cell genomes in each sample. Libraries were prepared by immunoSEQ multiplex PCR; TCRdb keeps only in-frame clonotypes and omits some of them. The sample records 30,000 or so clones, roughly 85% being singletons. The CDR3 sequence is 15 residues long. Germline loops: CDR1 SEHNR, CDR2 FQNEAQ (reference sequence). V was clipped by 4 bases and J by 5 bases, with 16 bases between them. Every one of the donors gave at least one pre-ART PBMC sample and at least two post-ART PBMC samples. The receptor's source is a man aged 18 to 29 with HIV. The rearrangement links TRBV7-9 to TRBJ2-3; D may be TRBD2 (6 bases). The sequences come from unsorted PBMCs, collected 0.8 years before starting antiretroviral therapy. CDR3 sequence reads: CASSSVGLQGDTQYF. The CDR3 bases are TGTGCCAGCAGCTCCGTGGGACTGCAGGGAGATACGCAGTATTTT.